This TCR beta chain was identified in a study of a mutant IDH1 vaccine in newly diagnosed glioma. Time point denoted: baseline, week 1 (first vaccination visit). Sample treatment: pre-vaccination baseline after standard-of-care therapy. The protocol was immunoSEQ multiplex PCR, while the TCRdb copy is restricted to in-frame clones and leaves out a portion. This sample carries fewer than 85,000 clones, just over 85% of them seen once, and the ten largest clones take under 3.5%. The source of this sequence is a man under 40 with glioma. The starting material was PBMCs, obtained from a glioma patient treated with radiotherapy, temozolomide or both.

The CDR3 protein is CASSLKINSPLHF. The CDR3 nucleotides are TGCGCCAGCAGCTTGAAAATTAATTCACCCCTCCACTTT. This sequence joins TRBV5-1 and TRBJ1-6; D is unclear. Germline loops: CDR1 SGHRS, CDR2 YFSETQ. The CDR3 runs to 13 residues. The germline V and J ends were trimmed by 1 base and 6 bases, with 5 bases remaining between them.